This TCR beta chain is from a study of metastatic and nonmetastatic thyroid tumors. Study at large: Thyroid patients, malignant and benign, had repertoires compared across blood and tumor or nodule tissue.

Original methodology: Variation in CDR3 across clinicopathological groups served as the basis for constructing a distant-metastasis classifier in papillary thyroid cancer. TCRdb reprocessed the PCR reads via MiXCR. The V and J calls reflect TCRdb's pipeline rather than the authors' work. The table has about 41,000 clones, 28% seen once. Overall study findings and caveats: TCR beta diversity was reportedly significantly higher in malignant thyroid tumors than benign nodules, in blood and tumor.

No patient received treatment before thyroid surgery. On this clone itself: Its antigen is not identified.

Germline values: CDR1 LNHNV, CDR2 YYDKDF (reference sequence). V lost 7 bases and J 0 bases, leaving 15 bases between the germline ends. The CDR3 is 16 amino acids. The chain couples TRBV15 to TRBJ2-2, with D tentatively TRBD2 (5 bases). This clonotype was obtained from a male donor with papillary thyroid cancer or a benign thyroid nodule (not recorded which). Some clones in this sample may be carry-over from other donors' samples. Specimen: blood. The CDR3 reads CATKFLTDSNTGELFF. The CDR3 nucleotides read TGTGCCACCAAGTTCTTAACGGACTCGAACACCGGGGAGCTGTTTTTT.